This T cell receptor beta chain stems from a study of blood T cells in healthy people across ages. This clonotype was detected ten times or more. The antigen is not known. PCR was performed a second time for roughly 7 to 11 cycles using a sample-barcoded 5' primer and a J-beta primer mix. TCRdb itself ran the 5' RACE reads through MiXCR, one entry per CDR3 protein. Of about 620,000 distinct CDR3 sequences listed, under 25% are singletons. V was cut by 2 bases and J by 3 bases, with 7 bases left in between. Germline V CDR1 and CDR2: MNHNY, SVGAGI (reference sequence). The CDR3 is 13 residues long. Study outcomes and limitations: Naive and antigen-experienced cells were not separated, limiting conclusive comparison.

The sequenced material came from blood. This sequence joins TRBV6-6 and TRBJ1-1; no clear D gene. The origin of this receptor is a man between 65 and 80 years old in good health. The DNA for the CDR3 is TGTGCCAGCAGTTACACGGAGGACACTGAAGCTTTCTTT. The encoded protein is CASSYTEDTEAFF.